These 19 T cell receptor beta chains share one sample of origin, sequenced in a study of blood T cell repertoires in COVID-19 (dated by TCRdb to the early 2020s). The library was made by the immunoSEQ multiplex PCR assay. TCRdb re-hosts the immuneACCESS table, in-frame sequences only. Its copies lack some clones; in the studies checked, an unresolved V gene accounts for under half of them, and the cause for the rest is not known. Here the sample has under 350,000 clones; about 85% occur a single time. The ten largest account for about 4% of the sample. Sequencing input: peripheral blood. These receptors originate from a man younger than 30 with active or convalescent COVID-19.

DNA of the CDR3: TGTGCCAGCAGTTTAATACAAGGACAGGTTAATCAGCCCCAGCATTTT. This encodes CASSLIQGQVNQPQHF. This chain connects TRBV28 to TRBJ1-5, with 7 nucleotides matching TRBD1. The germline V gene has CDR1 MDHEN and CDR2 SYDVKM. The CDR3 is 16 residues long. V shed 2 bases and J 4 bases; nucleotides not matched to a gene: 8.

The rearrangement joins TRBV7-2 to TRBJ2-5; 8 bases fit TRBD1. The CDR3 contains 13 residues. The germline CDR1 and CDR2 sequences are SGHTA and FQGNSA. Unmatched junction bases numbered 4, after V lost 5 bases and J lost 5 bases. The CDR3 is CASSLQGEETQYF. In DNA, the CDR3 is TGTGCCAGCAGCCTACAGGGGGAGGAGACCCAGTACTTC.

The V call is TRBV5-1, the J call TRBJ2-1; perhaps TRBD2 as D (6 bases). CDR1 and CDR2 (germline): SGHRS, YFSETQ. V lost 3 bases and J lost 4, with 11 bases in between. The CDR3 runs 14 residues. The CDR3 reads CASSSTGVYNEQFF. The CDR3 coding sequence is TGCGCCAGCAGCTCCACGGGGGTTTACAATGAGCAGTTCTTC.

The chain joins TRBV3-1 (or the pseudogene TRBV3-2) to TRBJ2-3, with D maybe TRBD2 (5 bases). Germline assignment: CDR1 LGHDT and CDR2 YNNKEL (reference sequence). The CDR3 sequence is 15 residues long. V lost 3 bases, J lost 4 bases, and 14 bases lay in between. The CDR3 DNA reads TGTGCCAGCAGCCATCCCTCAGACTATTCAGATACGCAGTATTTT. This gives the protein CASSHPSDYSDTQYF.

The rearrangement uses TRBV28 and TRBJ1-2; the D gene is possibly TRBD1 (5 bases). CDR3 length: 12 amino acids. CDR1 is MDHEN, CDR2 SYDVKM, per germline. V lost 5 bases and J lost 2, with 6 bases in between. CDR3: CASSGGNYGYTF. The CDR3 DNA follows: TGTGCCAGCAGTGGGGGGAACTATGGCTACACCTTC.

This chain uses TRBV6-6 with TRBJ1-5, with TRBD1 matching 10 bases. This CDR3 comprises 15 residues. Germline V gene lookup returns CDR1 MNHNY and CDR2 SVGAGI (reference sequence). With 6 bases clipped from V and 4 bases from J, the junction kept 6 bases outside the gene matches. The CDR3 sequence: CASSSGQGVNQPQHF. The CDR3 DNA reads TGTGCCAGCAGCTCAGGACAGGGGGTGAATCAGCCCCAGCATTTT.

The rearrangement uses TRBV5-1 and TRBJ1-1; TRBD1 aligns across 8 bases. There are 17 residues in the CDR3. The junction had 9 bases not matched to a gene; V was cut back by 2 bases and J by 0 bases. Germline CDR1 reads SGHRS; CDR2 reads YFSETQ. CDR3 DNA sequence: TGCGCCAGCAGCTTAGACAGGGGAGCTCCCTTGAACACTGAAGCTTTCTTT. This gives the protein CASSLDRGAPLNTEAFF. The complete variable domain, with remaining parts taken from reference TRBV5-1 and TRBJ1-1, reads KAGVTQTPRYLIKTRGQQVTLSCSPISGHRSVSWYQQTPGQGLQFLFEYFSETQRNKGNFPGRFSGRQFSNSRSEMNVSTLELGDSALYLCASSLDRGAPLNTEAFFGQGTRLTVV.

The CDR3 reads CSEGRDLETQYF. The CDR3 DNA follows: TGCAGCGAGGGTCGGGACTTAGAGACCCAGTACTTC. V usage is TRBV29-1 and J usage is TRBJ2-5, with a tentative D call TRBD2 (6 bases). This CDR3 comprises 12 residues. Germline lookup yields CDR1 SQVTM and CDR2 ANQGSEA. V shed 7 bases and J shed 4 bases, with 13 bases lying between them. The full variable domain, completed using reference TRBV29-1 and TRBJ2-5, is SAVISQKPSRDICQRGTSLTIQCQVDSQVTMMFWYRQQPGQSLTLIATANQGSEATYESGFVIDKFPISRPNLTFSTLTVSNMSPEDSSIYLCSEGRDLETQYFGPGTRLLVL.

The chain uses TRBV19 and TRBJ2-1; 7 bases are a match to TRBD2. Trimming cost V 6 bases and J 4 bases; bases outside gene matches: 3. Germline V gene data show CDR1 as LNHDA and CDR2 as SQIVND (reference sequence). This CDR3 contains 13 residues. CDR3 residues: CASSPGLYNEQFF. The DNA of the CDR3 is TGTGCCAGTAGCCCGGGACTATACAATGAGCAGTTCTTC.

The rearrangement uses TRBV24-1 and TRBJ2-6, with 7 bases that match TRBD1. After removal of 2 bases from V and 2 bases from J, the junction contained 8 bases not matched to a gene. Germline V gene sequence: CDR1 KGHDR, CDR2 SFDVKD. This CDR3 has 18 residues. The CDR3 here is CATSDSRQGEAGANVLTF. The CDR3 DNA reads as TGTGCCACCAGTGATTCTAGACAGGGAGAAGCTGGGGCCAACGTCCTGACTTTC.

This chain joins TRBV7-2 and TRBJ2-5, with D perhaps matching TRBD1 (5 bases). Germline values: CDR1 SGHTA, CDR2 FQGNSA. The V gene lost 1 base and the J gene lost 5 bases, with 17 bases spanning the gap. The CDR3 covers 16 residues. This CDR3 is CASSLVYGRVRETQYF. The CDR3 nucleotides are TGTGCCAGCAGCTTAGTATACGGCAGGGTAAGGGAGACCCAGTACTTC.

Only a few counts were recorded for this clone. A junction end diverges from the germline sequence, so it may reflect a read error. The chain joins TRBV9 to TRBJ2-3; TRBD2 matches at 11 bases. The CDR3 has 16 residues. CDR1 is SGDLS, CDR2 YYNGEE, per germline. The CDR3, as DNA: TGTGCCAGCCGCGTAGCGGGGGGGGGAGGCACAGATACGCAGTATTTT. Its translation: CASRVAGGGGTDTQYF.

The chain links TRBV2 to TRBJ2-1; TRBD2 is a possible D gene (6 bases). CDR1 is SNHLY and CDR2 is FYNNEI in the germline V gene. Trimming shortened V by 9 bases and J by 8 bases, and 23 bases separated the two germline ends. The CDR3 covers 15 residues. CDR3 loop: CARSKPGGEVDEQFF. The CDR3 region has the DNA TGTGCCAGGTCCAAACCGGGCGGGGAGGTGGATGAGCAGTTCTTC.

The chain links TRBV6-6 to TRBJ1-5, with D hard to call. Germline CDR1 and CDR2: MNHNY and SVGAGI (reference sequence). This CDR3 is built from 15 residues. Trimming took 6 bases from V and 1 from J, leaving 13 bases between them. This CDR3 is CASRRGQASNQPQHF. The CDR3 DNA reads as TGTGCCAGCAGGCGTGGGCAGGCCAGCAATCAGCCCCAGCATTTT.

This clone was seen just once. The genes are TRBV7-2 and TRBJ2-3; 7 positions agree with TRBD2. The CDR3 extends over 15 amino acids. Germline CDR1 and CDR2: SGHTA and FQGNSA. With V trimmed by 5 bases and J by 0 bases, 5 bases remained unmatched. The CDR3 here is CASSRDYLSTDTQYF. The CDR3 DNA follows: TGTGCCAGCAGCCGGGACTACCTCAGCACAGATACGCAGTATTTT.

The chain links TRBV19 to TRBJ2-3, with 8 bases aligning to TRBD2. Per the germline V gene, CDR1 is LNHDA and CDR2 is SQIVND (reference sequence). V shed 6 bases and J 7 bases; nucleotides not matched to a gene: 3. This CDR3 is built from 12 residues. The CDR3: CASSNSGNTQYF. The CDR3 region has the DNA TGTGCCAGTAGCAATAGCGGGAATACGCAGTATTTT.

This clone occurred a few times. The V and J genes are TRBV11-3 and TRBJ2-5; 8 bases agree with TRBD2. This CDR3 has 14 amino acids. Germline V lookup: CDR1 SGHNT, CDR2 YENEEA. Losses at the gene ends were 5 bases for V and 4 bases for J; bases not matched to a gene: 6. CDR3 in amino acids: CASSKAGELETQYF. The CDR3 region has the DNA TGTGCCAGCAGCAAAGCGGGAGAACTAGAGACCCAGTACTTC.

The chain carries TRBV24-1 and TRBJ2-7; the D is unclear. Germline V gene sequence: CDR1 KGHDR, CDR2 SFDVKD. Trimming left V 9 bases short and J 3 bases short, with 11 bases between. The CDR3 extends over 12 amino acids. The CDR3 here is CATSRGSYEQYF. The DNA of the CDR3 is TGTGCCACCTCACGAGGAAGCTACGAGCAGTACTTC.

This clone came up a few times. The V and J genes are TRBV19 and TRBJ2-2, with D perhaps matching TRBD2 (5 bases). There are 14 residues in the CDR3. V was pared by 9 bases and J by 1 base, with 12 bases between. Germline CDR1 and CDR2: LNHDA and SQIVND (reference sequence). The CDR3, as DNA: TGTGCCAGCCTTCGGGAAGGGAACACCGGGGAGCTGTTTTTT. Its protein product is CASLREGNTGELFF.